The table lists the clone carrying this TCR beta chain with a few counts. Its specificity is not known. Unique molecular identifiers had been added to the TCR beta cDNA libraries. From approximately 0.95 to 9.8 million T cells, a few hundred thousand cDNA molecules were obtained. TCRdb re-derived calls from the PCR reads in MiXCR, one entry per CDR3 protein. The sample includes 650,000 to 850,000 distinct CDR3 sequences, roughly half of them seen just once. This sample is drawn from a study of post-analysis software for immune sequencing data. On the study more broadly: Patients had relapsing-remitting, secondary progressive or progressive-relapsing multiple sclerosis; some lacked subtype.

Study outcomes and limitations: There were five TRBV segments more frequent in patients than controls, and TRBV5-6, TRBV5-1 and TRBV20-1 were among them. Samples prepared in the same batch strongly co-clustered by F measure. Controls' normalized Chao1 diversity significantly exceeded that of multiple sclerosis patients.

Germline values: CDR1 MGHRA, CDR2 YSYEKL. Trimming shortened V by 1 base and J by 6 bases, and 13 bases separated the two germline ends. The CDR3 totals 14 residues. The chain couples TRBV4-1 to TRBJ2-7; D may be TRBD2 (5 bases). The specimen was blood. The clonotype was recovered from a girl between 5 and 17 years old with multiple sclerosis. CDR3: CASSQGGWESEQYF. CDR3 coding DNA: TGCGCCAGCAGCCAAGGTGGCTGGGAGAGCGAGCAGTACTTC.